Listed below are T cell receptor beta chains from one sample, sequenced in a study of cytomegalovirus exposure and HLA in healthy donors. Data came from immunoSEQ multiplex PCR; TCRdb stores just in-frame clones and leaves some out. The profile covers 120,000 or so clones, with about 8.6% appearing a single time and approximately 6% taken by the ten largest. The sample consisted of PBMCs. All receptors come from a woman in her thirties or forties in good health and CMV-seropositive. Each CDR3 is given with its conserved first and last residue. The order of the fields is clone size, D gene, J gene, V gene, CDR3 protein, CDR3 DNA. D genes are given only for firm matches. The size field is filled for only some rows; it gives once, few, many or a size class.

few	TRBD1	TRBJ2-1	TRBV2	CASSADRGPLDEQFF	TGTGCCAGCAGTGCAGACAGGGGTCCGTTGGATGAGCAGTTCTTC
.	TRBD1	TRBJ2-3	TRBV18	CASSTWTGLTDTQYF	TGTGCCAGCTCAACCTGGACAGGGCTTACAGATACGCAGTATTTT
few	.	TRBJ1-2	TRBV9	CASSVGQSYGYTF	TGTGCCAGCAGCGTAGGACAAAGCTATGGCTACACCTTC
few	.	TRBJ1-1	TRBV5-1	CASSLARNTEAFF	TGCGCCAGCAGCTTGGCCAGGAACACTGAAGCTTTCTTT
many	.	TRBJ1-2	TRBV6-5	CASSYSRRFNYGYTF	TGTGCCAGCAGTTACTCGAGGCGGTTTAACTATGGCTACACCTTC
few	TRBD1	TRBJ1-3	TRBV5-1	CASSPGQTFGNTIYF	TGCGCCAGCAGCCCGGGACAGACTTTTGGAAACACCATATATTTT
.	TRBD1	TRBJ1-3	TRBV5-5	CASNRGNSGNTIYF	TGTGCCAGCAACAGGGGAAACTCTGGAAACACCATATATTTT
.	TRBD1	TRBJ2-3	TRBV25-1	CASSRPRTGSTDTQYF	TGTGCCAGCAGTCGCCCGAGGACAGGGAGCACAGATACGCAGTATTTT
.	TRBD1	TRBJ1-2	TRBV5-4	CASSAPGQPYSGYTF	TGTGCCAGCAGCGCCCCGGGACAGCCTTATTCGGGCTACACCTTC
.	.	TRBJ1-1	TRBV2	CASSEALAGLVTEAFF	TGTGCCAGCAGTGAAGCGCTTGCAGGATTAGTCACTGAAGCTTTCTTT
.	.	TRBJ2-7	TRBV7-6	CASSPRGAEQYF	TGTGCCAGCAGCCCTCGGGGGGCTGAGCAGTACTTC
few	TRBD1	TRBJ1-2	TRBV2	CASSLDRVYGYTF	TGTGCCAGCAGTTTGGACAGGGTCTATGGCTACACCTTC
few	.	TRBJ2-7	TRBV10-1	CASSETASPYEQYF	TGCGCCAGCAGTGAAACAGCCTCTCCCTACGAGCAGTACTTC
few	.	TRBJ2-1	TRBV5-4	CASSLTSYNEQFF	TGTGCCAGCAGCTTAACTAGCTACAATGAGCAGTTCTTC
few	.	TRBJ2-3	TRBV5-1	CASSPFTDTQYF	TGCGCCAGCAGCCCTTTCACAGATACGCAGTATTTT
few	.	TRBJ1-2	TRBV6-5	CASSWRDLGYTF	TGTGCCAGCAGTTGGAGGGATTTGGGCTACACCTTC
few	.	TRBJ1-6	TRBV28	CASKLGGGSSYNSPLHF	TGTGCCAGCAAACTGGGCGGTGGGAGCTCCTATAATTCACCCCTCCACTTT
few	.	TRBJ1-5	TRBV27	CASSLSWTDDLYSNQPQHF	TGTGCCAGCAGTTTATCTTGGACAGACGATCTATATAGCAATCAGCCCCAGCATTTT
few	TRBD1	TRBJ1-2	TRBV19	CASMGQPFGNYGYTF	TGTGCCAGTATGGGACAGCCGTTCGGTAACTATGGCTACACCTTC
few	.	TRBJ1-4	TRBV29-1	CSVEGEGYEKLFF	TGCAGCGTTGAGGGAGAGGGATATGAAAAACTGTTTTTT
.	.	TRBJ1-6	TRBV30	CAWSVQGGVTYNSPLHF	TGTGCCTGGAGTGTACAAGGAGGGGTCACCTATAATTCACCCCTCCACTTT
few	TRBD1	TRBJ1-1	TRBV6-1	CASSERQGQNTEAFF	TGTGCCAGCAGTGAGAGACAGGGGCAGAACACTGAAGCTTTCTTT
.	.	TRBJ2-2	TRBV5-8	CASSFRGTGELFF	TGTGCCAGCAGCTTCCGGGGCACCGGGGAGCTGTTTTTT
few	.	TRBJ1-5	TRBV4-1	CASSQDSNQPQHF	TGCGCCAGCAGCCAAGACTCGAATCAGCCCCAGCATTTT
.	TRBD1	TRBJ2-7	TRBV18	CASSPQTGEDEQYF	TGTGCCAGCTCACCCCAGACAGGGGAAGATGAGCAGTACTTC
few	.	TRBJ2-7	TRBV5-1	CASRPVWDISYEQYF	TGCGCCAGCAGGCCGGTATGGGACATCTCCTACGAGCAGTACTTC
few	TRBD1	TRBJ1-2	TRBV19	CASRWDRSYGYTF	TGTGCCAGTAGATGGGACAGAAGCTATGGCTACACCTTC
.	.	TRBJ1-4	TRBV2	CASSERGSNEKLFF	TGTGCCAGCAGTGAAAGGGGGTCTAATGAAAAACTGTTTTTT
few	.	TRBJ2-7	TRBV28	CASTGSSYEQYF	TGTGCCAGCACCGGGAGCTCCTACGAGCAGTACTTC
few	TRBD1	TRBJ2-7	TRBV11-2	CASSTRFRDRGRSEQYF	TGTGCCAGCAGCACAAGGTTCCGGGACAGGGGGCGTTCGGAGCAGTACTTC
.	.	TRBJ2-5	TRBV10-3	CAISEPGGQGFRQETQYF	TGTGCCATCAGTGAGCCGGGGGGCCAAGGGTTCCGACAAGAGACCCAGTACTTC
few	TRBD2	TRBJ2-3	TRBV5-1	CASSLRLAGGQTSTDTQYF	TGCGCCAGCAGCTTGCGACTAGCGGGGGGGCAAACTAGCACAGATACGCAGTATTTT
few	.	TRBJ1-3	TRBV27	CASGMTGHSGNTIYF	TGTGCCAGCGGAATGACAGGCCACTCTGGAAACACCATATATTTT
.	TRBD1	TRBJ1-5	TRBV6-1	CASSEAPRQGYSNQPQHF	TGTGCCAGCAGTGAAGCACCGAGACAGGGCTATAGCAATCAGCCCCAGCATTTT
few	.	TRBJ1-2	TRBV27	CASSHGQNYGYSF	TGTGCCAGCAGTCACGGACAGAACTATGGCTACTCCTTC
.	TRBD1	TRBJ2-1	TRBV27	CASSLLDRNNEQFF	TGTGCCAGCAGTTTATTGGACAGGAACAATGAGCAGTTCTTC
.	TRBD2	TRBJ2-7	TRBV9	CASSVDLGGRYGQYF	TGTGCCAGCAGCGTAGATCTCGGGGGGAGATACGGGCAGTACTTC
.	.	TRBJ1-2	TRBV28	CASSLTGFGYTF	TGTGCCAGCAGTCTTACGGGGTTCGGCTACACCTTC
few	TRBD2	TRBJ2-7	TRBV6-6	CASSHPSGNTYEQYF	TGTGCCAGCAGTCACCCTAGCGGGAACACCTACGAGCAGTACTTC
.	TRBD1	TRBJ2-7	TRBV27	CASTQTGVLHEQYF	TGTGCCAGCACCCAGACAGGGGTTCTCCACGAGCAGTACTTC
.	TRBD2	TRBJ2-1	TRBV7-9	CASSLVGTSGGAMEQFF	TGTGCCAGCAGCTTAGTAGGGACTAGCGGGGGGGCCATGGAGCAGTTCTTC
.	.	TRBJ2-5	TRBV7-8	CASSLGGGTQYF	TGTGCCAGCAGCTTAGGGGGCGGGACCCAGTACTTC
few	TRBD1	TRBJ2-2	TRBV10-1	CASSRDRNTGELFF	TGCGCCAGCTCCCGGGACAGGAACACCGGGGAGCTGTTTTTT
.	.	TRBJ2-5	TRBV7-6	CASSLGRQETQYF	TGTGCCAGCAGCTTAGGCAGGCAAGAGACCCAGTACTTC
.	TRBD1	TRBJ1-2	TRBV6-1	CASSEDRGRNYGYTF	TGTGCCAGCAGTGAAGACAGGGGCCGTAACTATGGCTACACCTTC
.	.	TRBJ2-7	TRBV20-1	CSARTAYEQYF	TGCAGTGCGAGGACAGCCTACGAGCAGTACTTC
.	.	TRBJ1-2	TRBV7-9	CASSLAERGLGYTF	TGTGCCAGCAGCTTAGCGGAAAGGGGCCTTGGCTACACCTTC
.	.	TRBJ1-1	TRBV5-1	CASSETENTEAFF	TGCGCCAGCAGCGAGACAGAAAACACTGAAGCTTTCTTT